The T cell receptor (beta chain) described here comes from a study of T cell clonality in common variable immunodeficiency. Blood came from CVID subjects not ill and not taking immunomodulatory or immunosuppressive medication. This table comes from immunoSEQ multiplex PCR, and its TCRdb copy is limited to in-frame clones, with some not included. In total the sample includes tens of thousands of clones, none of them seen once. Many counts were recorded for this clone. Its matching antigen is unknown. Coverage ceases 3 residues before the CDR3 finishes, and the germline J gene fills in the end. The CDR3 consists of 15 residues. V shed 5 bases, J shed 0 bases, and the junction held 7 bases outside the gene matches. Germline values: CDR1 DFQATT, CDR2 SNEGSKA (reference sequence). Regarding the study as a whole: In common variable immunodeficiency, TCR beta chains reportedly carried fewer deletions and N-nucleotide insertions.

Source material: peripheral blood mononuclear cells. The chain links TRBV20-1 to TRBJ2-4, with 7 bases lining up with TRBD1. The TCR comes from a human donor with common variable immunodeficiency. CDR3 DNA, as far as it was read: TGCAGTGCTCCGGGACAGATAATAGCCAAAAACATT. As protein: CSAPGQIIAKNI. The whole CDR3 is CSAPGQIIAKNIQYF.